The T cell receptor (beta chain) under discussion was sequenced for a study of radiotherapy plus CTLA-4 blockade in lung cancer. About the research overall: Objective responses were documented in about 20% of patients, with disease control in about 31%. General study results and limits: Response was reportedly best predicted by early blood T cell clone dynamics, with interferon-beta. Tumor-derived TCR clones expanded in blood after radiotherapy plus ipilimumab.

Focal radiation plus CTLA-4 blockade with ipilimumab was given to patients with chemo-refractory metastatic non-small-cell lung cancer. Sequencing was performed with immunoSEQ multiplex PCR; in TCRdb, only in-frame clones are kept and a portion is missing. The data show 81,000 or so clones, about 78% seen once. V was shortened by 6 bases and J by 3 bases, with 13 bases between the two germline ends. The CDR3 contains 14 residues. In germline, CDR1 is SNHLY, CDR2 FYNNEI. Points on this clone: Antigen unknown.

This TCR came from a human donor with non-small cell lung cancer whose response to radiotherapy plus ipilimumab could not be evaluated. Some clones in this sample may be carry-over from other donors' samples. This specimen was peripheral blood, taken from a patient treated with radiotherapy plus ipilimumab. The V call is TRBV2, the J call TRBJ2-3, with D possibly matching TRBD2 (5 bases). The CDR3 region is CASRGGGLTDTQYF. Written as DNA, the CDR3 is TGTGCCAGCAGAGGAGGTGGGCTAACAGATACGCAGTATTTT. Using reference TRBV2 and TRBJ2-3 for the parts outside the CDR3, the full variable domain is EPEVTQTPSHQVTQMGQEVILRCVPISNHLYFYWYRQILGQKVEFLVSFYNNEISEKSEIFDDQFSVERPDGSNFTLKIRSTKLEDSAMYFCASRGGGLTDTQYFGPGTRLTVL.